This TCR beta chain stems from a study of T cell repertoires in cytomegalovirus infection. Overall study context: The study used recently identified HLA-C-restricted and well-studied HLA-B-restricted CMV epitopes. CMV infection and matching HLA type were both indicated by public TCR beta signatures.

Overall study findings and caveats: Summed public TCR beta family frequency identified CMV carriers bearing the relevant HLA. Predominance within the ex vivo response was attributable to HLA-C-restricted CMV-specific TCR beta clonotypes.

Trimming cost V 1 base and J 3 bases, with 6 bases left between them. The CDR3 length is 14 residues. The germline CDR1 and CDR2 sequences are KGHDR and SFDVKD. Notes on this clonotype: The antigen remains unidentified.

TCRdb re-called the reads through MiXCR, storing one row per CDR3 protein. The sample carries roughly 310,000 distinct CDR3 sequences, about 27% recorded once. The J gene is TRBJ2-1, the V gene TRBV24-1; D remains unclear. The starting material was cultured PBMCs, obtained from culture after CMV antigen stimulation. The origin of this receptor is a human donor in good health (CMV status not recorded). Some clones in this sample may be carry-over from other donors' samples. CDR3 in DNA: TGTGCCACCAGTGATTTCGGCGGCTACAATGAGCAGTTCTTC. The encoded protein is CATSDFGGYNEQFF.